This T cell receptor (beta chain) is from a study of a mutant IDH1 vaccine in newly diagnosed glioma. Study-wide background: Treated patients had a mean age of roughly 39 years and a roughly 62% male, approximately 38% female split. Study results and caveats: Researchers report vaccine-induced immune responses in approximately 95% of patients.

The V and J ends lost 3 bases and 6 bases respectively, with 8 bases between them. CDR1 and CDR2 from the germline V gene are SGHNT and YENEEA. The length of the CDR3 is 13 residues. Sequenced by immunoSEQ multiplex PCR; TCRdb stores in-frame clones only, minus some. The repertoire holds around 37,000 clones, with roughly 80% as singletons. Remarks on this clone: The target antigen is unknown.

Documented time point: baseline, week 1 (first vaccination visit). The treatment here: pre-vaccination baseline after standard-of-care therapy. The sample consisted of PBMCs, taken from a glioma patient treated with radiotherapy, temozolomide or both. The chain employs TRBV11-3 and TRBJ2-2; D unclear. The receptor's source is a man between 35 and 55 years old with glioma. Some clones in this sample may be carry-over from other donors' samples. The CDR3 nucleotides read TGTGCCAGCAGCTTGGTCCGTTCCGGGGAGCTGTTTTTT. This gives the protein CASSLVRSGELFF.